This TCR beta chain comes out of a study of T cell responses to AZD1222 COVID-19 vaccine. Points from the study as a whole: Samples come after the peak T cell response, not at day 14.

As to this clone: As yet, its antigen is unknown.

Measured with immunoSEQ multiplex PCR; TCRdb has only the in-frame clones, and not every one. Of approximately 110,000 clones listed, more than 85% are singletons. CDR1 and CDR2 from the germline V gene are LNHDA and SQIVND (reference sequence). The ends were cut back, 5 bases at V and 0 bases at J, with 10 bases in the middle. This CDR3 has 15 amino acids. The receptor comes from an adult in good health. The chain carries TRBV19 and TRBJ1-4, with D possibly being TRBD1 (5 bases). Material: peripheral blood, obtained on day 0 of AZD1222 vaccination. The CDR3 nucleotides are TGTGCCAGTAGTCTCACGACAGCAACTAATGAAAAACTGTTTTTT. Its translation: CASSLTTATNEKLFF.